This T cell receptor beta chain was captured by sequencing in a study of shared clonotypes between healthy human individuals. About the study: CD4 naive and memory got three plates each, CD8 naive two, CD8 memory one. Study-wide points: There were few donors, and this limited the genetic and exposure-history diversity represented. Clonotypes not shared had lower generation probabilities than those common to all four donors.

Points on this clone: Its target is unknown.

Naive CD8 cells were CD45RO-negative, positively selected for CCR7, excluding terminally differentiated effector memory CD45RA+ cells. Original handling: Quality scores were absent from the junction-only immunoSEQ sequences, so filtering differed. The protocol was immunoSEQ multiplex PCR, while the TCRdb copy is restricted to in-frame clones and leaves out a portion. That table supplies the V and J calls and clone size; D and trimming were determined from the DNA. This table holds roughly 2,000,000 clones, 93% found once. Germline loops: CDR1 MNHEY, CDR2 SMNVEV (reference sequence). V was pared by 5 bases and J by 3 bases, with 14 bases of the junction left unmatched. The CDR3 contains 17 residues.

This clonotype was obtained from a young man in good health. Some clones in this sample may be carry-over from other donors' samples. Sequencing was carried out using naive CD8+ T cells from PBMCs. This sequence joins TRBV27 and TRBJ2-7; 9 bases line up with TRBD1. CDR3 in amino acids: CASSTRTGEVWCYEQYF. CDR3 DNA sequence: TGTGCCAGCAGTACCCGGACAGGGGAGGTATGGTGCTACGAGCAGTACTTC.